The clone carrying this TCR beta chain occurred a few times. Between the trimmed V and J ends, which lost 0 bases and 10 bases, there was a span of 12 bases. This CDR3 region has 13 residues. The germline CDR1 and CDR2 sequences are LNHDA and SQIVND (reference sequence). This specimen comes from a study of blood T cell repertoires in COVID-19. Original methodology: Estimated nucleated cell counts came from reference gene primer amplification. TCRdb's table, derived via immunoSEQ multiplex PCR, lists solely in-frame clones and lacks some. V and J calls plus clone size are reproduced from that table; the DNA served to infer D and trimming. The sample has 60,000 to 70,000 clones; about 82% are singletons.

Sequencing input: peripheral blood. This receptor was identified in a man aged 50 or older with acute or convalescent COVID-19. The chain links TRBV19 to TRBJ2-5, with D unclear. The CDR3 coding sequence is TGTGCCAGTAGTATAGACGCAGGTACTTTCCAGTACTTC. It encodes CASSIDAGTFQYF.